These 8 T cell receptor beta chains share one sample of origin, sequenced in a study of identifying expanded T cells in peripheral blood. Assay: immunoSEQ multiplex PCR; the TCRdb copy retains only in-frame clones and omits some. The sample lists about 110,000 clones, 88% seen once, with 7.5% to 10% in the top ten. The sequenced sample consisted of blood. These receptors were collected from a person aged 18 to 70 in good health.

This clone was detected a few times. In DNA form, the CDR3 reads TGTGCCAGCAGTGAACCTCGGGCGGTCATTTCCTACGAGCAGTACTTC. It translates to CASSEPRAVISYEQYF. The rearrangement links TRBV2 to TRBJ2-7; D call uncertain. The CDR3 is 16 amino acids. CDR1 and CDR2 from the germline V gene are SNHLY and FYNNEI. Trimming took off 2 bases at V and 1 base at J, with 15 bases between the two ends.

This clone was detected once. This chain connects TRBV9 to TRBJ1-5; D is unclear. The V end lost 3 bases, the J end lost 0 bases, and 16 bases lay between the germline ends. Germline V gene lookup returns CDR1 SGDLS and CDR2 YYNGEE. The CDR3 consists of 17 residues. CDR3 DNA: TGTGCCAGCAGCGCATATTGGGGAAATCATAGCAATCAGCCCCAGCATTTT. It specifies CASSAYWGNHSNQPQHF.

This clone was observed a single time. The rearrangement joins TRBV5-1 to TRBJ1-1; D might be TRBD1 (5 bases). CDR1 and CDR2 (germline): SGHRS, YFSETQ. V lost 4 bases to trimming and J lost 6 bases, with 10 bases between them. The CDR3 contains 12 residues. The CDR3 DNA reads TGCGCCAGCAGCCTCCCGGGGCCTGAAGCTTTCTTT. Translated, it gives CASSLPGPEAFF.

J is TRBJ2-3 and V is TRBV2; 7 bases agree with TRBD2. This CDR3 region has 14 residues. Germline V CDR1 and CDR2: SNHLY, FYNNEI. Unmatched junction bases numbered 5, after V lost 5 bases and J lost 3 bases. CDR3 in amino acids: CASSTGGGTDTQYF. As DNA, the CDR3 is TGTGCCAGCAGTACGGGAGGTGGTACAGATACGCAGTATTTT. The variable domain in full, completed from reference TRBV2 and TRBJ2-3, reads EPEVTQTPSHQVTQMGQEVILRCVPISNHLYFYWYRQILGQKVEFLVSFYNNEISEKSEIFDDQFSVERPDGSNFTLKIRSTKLEDSAMYFCASSTGGGTDTQYFGPGTRLTVL.

This chain connects TRBV11-2 to TRBJ2-7; maybe TRBD1 (7 bases). The germline V gene has CDR1 SGHAT and CDR2 FQNNGV. Between the trimmed V and J ends, which lost 5 bases and 2 bases, there was a span of 16 bases. There are 15 residues in the CDR3. The CDR3 spells CASSRGTVGPYEQYF. In DNA, the CDR3 is TGTGCCAGCAGCCGCGGGACAGTAGGACCCTACGAGCAGTACTTC.

CDR3 region: CASTLSGTADYEQYF. CDR3 nucleotides: TGTGCCAGCACCCTCTCCGGGACAGCAGACTACGAGCAGTACTTC. The chain uses TRBV28 and TRBJ2-7; 7 bases are a match to TRBD1. Looked up from germline, CDR1 is MDHEN and CDR2 is SYDVKM. V gave up 7 bases and J gave up 3 bases; unmatched junction bases: 12. The CDR3 length is 15 residues.

This clone was detected once. The chain links TRBV11-2 to TRBJ1-2, with D unresolved. Germline V gene lookup returns CDR1 SGHAT and CDR2 FQNNGV. This CDR3 is 11 amino acids long. The V gene lost 3 bases and the J gene lost 1 base, with 0 bases spanning the gap. In DNA, the CDR3 is TGTGCCAGCAGCTTTAACTATGGCTACACCTTC. Translation: CASSFNYGYTF.

The rearrangement uses TRBV28 and TRBJ1-4; D may be TRBD1 (6 bases). V gave up 3 bases and J gave up 6 bases, with 17 bases separating them. The CDR3 sequence is 16 residues long. Germline CDR1 reads MDHEN; CDR2 reads SYDVKM. In nucleotides, the CDR3 is TGTGCCAGCAGTTTTCGGGACATTGACAAAGATGAAAAACTGTTTTTT. It specifies CASSFRDIDKDEKLFF.